Each of the 2 T cell receptor beta chains below was sequenced from the same sample in a study of patients and donors after allogeneic stem cell transplantation. TCRdb independently ran MiXCR on the RT-PCR reads; one entry per CDR3 protein. Of about 960,000 distinct CDR3 sequences listed, 18% are singletons. Material for sequencing was blood, either unsorted or a sorted T cell fraction (not recorded which). The receptors were gathered from a human donor who was either an allogeneic HSCT recipient or a stem cell or donor lymphocyte infusion donor (not recorded which). It is not recorded whose cells these are; they may come from a transplant donor.

This clonotype has only a few counts. Because the CDR3's place on the DNA is in doubt, the DNA is left out and the CDR3 is given as listed by TCRdb. The chain combines TRBV5-1 with TRBJ1-4. CDR1 and CDR2 from the germline V gene are SGHRS and YFSETQ. With termini counted, the CDR3 has 16 amino acids. The CDR3 loop is CASSLGVANGEKTVFF.

The V call is TRBV12-3 or TRBV12-4, the J call TRBJ1-3; the D gene is possibly TRBD1 (5 bases). The CDR3 is 17 amino acids. V lost 3 bases and J 4 bases, leaving 19 bases between the germline ends. The CDR3 spells CASSFFPGTLGGNTIYF. In DNA, the CDR3 is TGTGCCAGCAGTTTCTTTCCCGGGACTTTGGGGGGAAACACCATATATTTT.